This TCR beta chain was sequenced in a study of cytomegalovirus exposure and HLA in healthy donors. In the study overall: Most donors, 81% of 350 to 450 genotyped, fell in the Caucasian-associated ancestry cluster.

With V trimmed by 8 bases and J by 3 bases, 9 bases remained unmatched. This CDR3 comprises 14 residues. Germline CDR1 is SGHAT and CDR2 is FQNNGV. Note on this clone: What it binds is unknown.

The primer mix had 60 Vbeta and 13 Jbeta primers. Produced via immunoSEQ multiplex PCR; TCRdb's table is partial and in-frame only. The data show over 45,000 clones, approximately 85% seen once. Broader study findings: An observed cluster of highly shared sequence variants was recorded as a likely sequencing artifact. The only immune exposure information that was available was CMV serostatus.

The receptor was isolated from a boy aged 10-17 years in good health and CMV-seropositive. What was sequenced was PBMCs. This chain joins TRBV11-2 and TRBJ2-7; 8 bases line up with TRBD1. CDR3 in amino acids: CASLGIGQGYEQYF. CDR3 DNA sequence: TGTGCCAGCCTCGGGATAGGACAGGGCTACGAGCAGTACTTC.